Below, 30 T cell receptor beta chains from the same sample are listed, as sequenced in a study of T cell responses to AZD1222 COVID-19 vaccine. TCRdb's table, derived via immunoSEQ multiplex PCR, lists solely in-frame clones and lacks some. The sample includes roughly 130,000 clones, 80% to 90% of them seen just once. The sample in question was peripheral blood, obtained on day 0 of AZD1222 vaccination. These receptors originate from an adult in good health.

CDR3 loop: CASSLVSVTEAFF. The CDR3 DNA sequence: TGTGCCAGCAGTTTGGTCTCCGTTACTGAAGCTTTCTTT. The chain combines TRBV6-2 or TRBV6-3 with TRBJ1-1; D is ambiguous. Germline V gene lookup returns CDR1 MNHEY and CDR2 SVGEGT. This CDR3 is built from 13 residues. V dropped 4 bases and J dropped 5 bases, with 11 bases sitting between them.

V gene TRBV9 combines with J gene TRBJ1-3; no clear D gene. V was trimmed by 3 bases and J by 5 bases, leaving 9 bases between them. The CDR3 is 13 residues long. Germline CDR1 is SGDLS and CDR2 is YYNGEE. The CDR3 here is CASSAYLRNTIYF. In nucleotides, the CDR3 is TGTGCCAGCAGCGCGTACCTCCGAAACACCATATATTTT.

The chain links TRBV2 to TRBJ1-3, with 10 positions matching TRBD1. With 6 bases clipped from V and 8 bases from J, the junction kept 7 bases outside the gene matches. CDR3 size: 14 residues. Germline values: CDR1 SNHLY, CDR2 FYNNEI. The CDR3 region has the DNA TGTGCCAGCAGGAAGACAGGGGGCCTTGACACCATATATTTT. This translates into CASRKTGGLDTIYF. Based on the CDR3 plus reference TRBV2 and TRBJ1-3, the full variable domain is EPEVTQTPSHQVTQMGQEVILRCVPISNHLYFYWYRQILGQKVEFLVSFYNNEISEKSEIFDDQFSVERPDGSNFTLKIRSTKLEDSAMYFCASRKTGGLDTIYFGEGSWLTVV.

The chain employs TRBV6-2 or TRBV6-3 and TRBJ2-5, with D possibly matching TRBD2 (6 bases). V was cut by 6 bases and J by 1 base, with 15 bases left in between. Germline values: CDR1 MNHEY, CDR2 SVGEGT. CDR3 length: 15 amino acids. The CDR3 loop is CASSSVGLIQETQYF. CDR3 nucleotides: TGTGCCAGCAGCTCCGTCGGACTAATCCAAGAGACCCAGTACTTC.

The chain employs TRBV6-5 and TRBJ1-4; D is undetermined. Germline V CDR1 and CDR2: MNHEY, SVGAGI. Between the trimmed V and J ends, which lost 2 bases and 4 bases, there was a span of 11 bases. The CDR3 has 15 amino acids. The CDR3 spells CASSYSGPGNEKLFF. Here the CDR3 DNA reads TGTGCCAGCAGTTACAGTGGGCCCGGTAATGAAAAACTGTTTTTT.

This chain connects TRBV5-1 to TRBJ2-3; 10 bases line up with TRBD2. CDR3 size: 15 residues. Germline V gives CDR1 SGHRS, CDR2 YFSETQ. The V segment lost 7 bases and the J segment 6 bases; nucleotides outside the gene matches: 11. The chain's CDR3 is CASRRVAGGWDTQYF. CDR3 coding DNA: TGCGCCAGCCGAAGGGTAGCGGGGGGTTGGGATACGCAGTATTTT.

J is TRBJ1-6 and V is TRBV28, with 7 bases matching TRBD1. Germline V gene data show CDR1 as MDHEN and CDR2 as SYDVKM. The J segment lost 6 bases and the V segment lost 2 bases, leaving 10 bases of the junction unmatched. The CDR3 has 17 residues. The CDR3: CASSLPRVGGGNSPLHF. Here the CDR3 DNA reads TGTGCCAGCAGTTTACCCCGGGTAGGGGGCGGTAATTCACCCCTCCACTTT.

This chain links TRBV19 with TRBJ1-2; D not certain. The CDR3 is 15 amino acids. Germline V CDR1 and CDR2: LNHDA, SQIVND (reference sequence). The V end was cut by 3 bases, the J end by 6 bases, with 17 bases between. DNA of the CDR3: TGTGCCAGTAGTATGTGGCTGGGAAATTGGAATGGCTACACCTTC. This encodes CASSMWLGNWNGYTF. The whole variable domain, remainder taken from reference TRBV19 and TRBJ1-2, is DGGITQSPKYLFRKEGQNVTLSCEQNLNHDAMYWYRQDPGQGLRLIYYSQIVNDFQKGDIAEGYSVSREKKESFPLTVTSAQKNPTAFYLCASSMWLGNWNGYTFGSGTRLTVV.

The rearrangement links TRBV24-1 to TRBJ1-2; possible D gene TRBD1, 5 bases. Germline V lookup: CDR1 KGHDR, CDR2 SFDVKD. The V gene lost 5 bases and the J gene lost 6 bases, with 15 bases spanning the gap. The CDR3 spans 14 residues. The DNA for the CDR3 is TGTGCCACCAGTGCTCCAGGGAATATAGATGGCTACACCTTC. Translating it yields CATSAPGNIDGYTF.

The rearrangement links TRBV11-1 to TRBJ1-6; D not certain. The CDR3 is 12 residues long. CDR1 is SGHAT, CDR2 FQDESV, per germline (reference sequence). Between the trimmed V and J ends, which lost 6 bases and 9 bases, there was a span of 9 bases. In nucleotides, the CDR3 is TGTGCCAGCAGGACGAGAAGTTCACCCCTCCACTTT. Translated, it gives CASRTRSSPLHF.

This clone was counted a single time. This chain joins TRBV21-1 and TRBJ1-1; TRBD1 is the table's D call and was not checked against the DNA. TRBV21-1 is shown as a pseudogene. This CDR3 comprises 17 residues. CDR3 in DNA: TGTGCCAGCAGCCGGGAGAGAGGGACAGGGGAAAACGCTGAAGCTTTCTTT. Translation gives CASSRERGTGENAEAFF.

This clone showed up just once. The rearrangement joins TRBV5-1 to TRBJ2-7; 7 bases align to TRBD1. Germline-derived CDR1 and CDR2 are SGHRS and YFSETQ. V was pared by 4 bases and J by 2 bases, with 9 bases of the junction left unmatched. The CDR3 sequence is 15 residues long. CDR3 protein: CASSLSGQSPYEQYF. CDR3 DNA: TGCGCCAGCAGCCTCTCGGGACAGTCTCCCTACGAGCAGTACTTC.

The chain uses TRBV6-5 and TRBJ2-7; TRBD2 might be the D (7 bases). Trimming shortened V by 7 bases and J by 6 bases, and 19 bases separated the two germline ends. This CDR3 comprises 14 residues. Germline-derived CDR1 and CDR2 are MNHEY and SVGAGI. The CDR3 spells CASTSSRGALEQYF. The DNA for the CDR3 is TGTGCCAGCACCTCTAGTCGGGGGGCCCTCGAGCAGTACTTC.

V gene TRBV5-1 combines with J gene TRBJ1-2; possibly TRBD1 for D (5 bases). CDR1 is SGHRS and CDR2 is YFSETQ in the germline V gene. CDR3 size: 13 residues. V was clipped by 4 bases and J by 9 bases, with 16 bases between them. The CDR3 nucleotides read TGCGCCAGCAGCGATCTTGCAGGGCGTAGCTACACCTTC. This gives the protein CASSDLAGRSYTF.

The chain couples TRBV5-1 to TRBJ1-1; TRBD1 matches 8 bases. This CDR3 is built from 15 residues. The J segment lost 1 base and the V segment lost 4 bases, leaving 6 bases of the junction unmatched. CDR1 and CDR2 (germline): SGHRS, YFSETQ. CDR3 loop: CASSGLTGENTEAFF. Written as DNA, the CDR3 is TGCGCCAGCAGCGGGCTGACAGGGGAGAACACTGAAGCTTTCTTT.

This chain links TRBV11-2 with TRBJ1-1; no clear D. Germline V gives CDR1 SGHAT, CDR2 FQNNGV. This CDR3 has 13 residues. The V end was cut by 1 base, the J end by 0 bases, with 3 bases between. The CDR3 DNA sequence: TGTGCCAGCAGCTTAGGAATGAACACTGAAGCTTTCTTT. Its protein is CASSLGMNTEAFF.

This clone was picked up one time. This chain links TRBV5-1 with TRBJ2-3; 9 bases match TRBD2. This CDR3 contains 15 residues. The ends lost 4 bases at V and 1 base at J; junction bases unmatched: 4. Germline V gene lookup returns CDR1 SGHRS and CDR2 YFSETQ. The CDR3 nucleotides are TGCGCCAGCAGCGGAAGGACTAGCGGCACAGATACGCAGTATTTT. This encodes CASSGRTSGTDTQYF.

This clone occurred once. V is TRBV7-8 and J is TRBJ2-7; D gene unclear. The CDR3 loop spans 14 amino acids. V was cut by 6 bases and J by 0 bases, with 12 bases left in between. Germline V gene data show CDR1 as SGHVS and CDR2 as FQNEAQ. The CDR3 nucleotides read TGTGCCAGCAGACGAGGCGTGAGCTCCTACGAGCAGTACTTC. Amino acid sequence: CASRRGVSSYEQYF.

The V call is TRBV5-1, the J call TRBJ2-5, with D perhaps matching TRBD2 (5 bases). The germline V gene has CDR1 SGHRS and CDR2 YFSETQ. Trimming removed 2 bases from V and 5 bases from J, with 13 bases in between. The CDR3 loop spans 14 amino acids. CDR3 residues: CASSLQSRGETQYF. CDR3 DNA: TGCGCCAGCAGCTTACAGAGCCGCGGGGAGACCCAGTACTTC. Drawing the rest from reference TRBV5-1 and TRBJ2-5, the complete variable domain is KAGVTQTPRYLIKTRGQQVTLSCSPISGHRSVSWYQQTPGQGLQFLFEYFSETQRNKGNFPGRFSGRQFSNSRSEMNVSTLELGDSALYLCASSLQSRGETQYFGPGTRLLVL.

This chain connects TRBV15 to TRBJ1-1; D gene uncertain. This CDR3 region has 16 residues. V was trimmed by 0 bases and J by 0 bases, leaving 11 bases between them. Germline CDR1 is LNHNV and CDR2 is YYDKDF (reference sequence). The CDR3 sequence is CATSRDRVSMNTEAFF. CDR3 bases: TGTGCCACCAGCAGAGATCGAGTTTCCATGAACACTGAAGCTTTCTTT.

J is TRBJ2-1 and V is TRBV11-2; either TRBD1 or TRBD2 may supply D (5 bases each). The CDR3 has 11 residues. V lost 8 bases and J lost 6, with 8 bases in between. The germline V gene has CDR1 SGHAT and CDR2 FQNNGV. This CDR3 reads CASSRGNEQFF. The CDR3 region has the DNA TGTGCCAGCTCGAGGGGCAATGAGCAGTTCTTC.

This chain uses TRBV7-3 with TRBJ2-5, with TRBD2 as a possible D gene (6 bases). Germline loops: CDR1 SGHTA, CDR2 FQGTGA. Trimming took 0 bases from V and 6 from J, leaving 11 bases between them. This CDR3 spans 14 amino acids. CDR3 amino acids: CASSLTGGGKTQYF. DNA of the CDR3: TGTGCCAGCAGCTTAACGGGCGGAGGGAAGACCCAGTACTTC.

This clone was detected only once. The chain uses TRBV9 and TRBJ2-5; possible D gene TRBD1, 5 bases. The germline gives CDR1 SGDLS, CDR2 YYNGEE. Trimming shortened V by 0 bases and J by 0 bases, and 9 bases separated the two germline ends. CDR3 length equals 15 residues. CDR3 protein: CASSVGKGNQETQYF. The CDR3 region has the DNA TGTGCCAGCAGCGTAGGGAAGGGGAACCAAGAGACCCAGTACTTC. The whole variable domain, filled in from reference TRBV9 and TRBJ2-5, reads DSGVTQTPKHLITATGQRVTLRCSPRSGDLSVYWYQQSLDQGLQFLIQYYNGEERAKGNILERFSAQQFPDLHSELNLSSLELGDSALYFCASSVGKGNQETQYFGPGTRLLVL.

The gene calls are TRBV23-1 and TRBJ2-3; possible D gene TRBD2, 6 bases. TRBV23-1 is recorded as an ORF, its role being uncertain. The CDR3 has 15 amino acids. V lost 7 bases, J lost 1 base, and 15 bases lay in between. The DNA for the CDR3 is TGCGCCAGCAATCGGTCTAGCGAGGGCACAGATACGCAGTATTTT. Translated, it gives CASNRSSEGTDTQYF.

The chain is built from TRBV11-2 and TRBJ1-6; TRBD1 might be the D (6 bases). The CDR3 extends over 15 amino acids. Germline V CDR1 and CDR2: SGHAT, FQNNGV. Trimming took 4 bases from V and 6 from J, leaving 13 bases between them. The CDR3 protein is CASSSLGGGNSPLHF. The CDR3 DNA is TGTGCCAGCAGCTCCCTCGGGGGCGGTAATTCACCCCTCCACTTT.

This rearrangement joins TRBV7-3 to TRBJ2-3; 14 bases agree with TRBD2. The germline gives CDR1 SGHTA, CDR2 FQGTGA. This CDR3 spans 17 amino acids. Germline trimming cut 2 bases from V and 4 bases from J; bases unmatched to any gene: 5. The CDR3 coding sequence is TGTGCCAGCAGCTTAGGGGGACTAGCGGGAGCCCCAGATACGCAGTATTTT. Translation: CASSLGGLAGAPDTQYF.

The chain recombines TRBV5-6 with TRBJ2-1; D gene unclear. The germline gives CDR1 SGHDT, CDR2 YYEEEE. V lost 0 bases and J 8 bases, leaving 6 bases between the germline ends. This CDR3 has 12 residues. The CDR3 here is CASSLGVHEQFF. CDR3 bases: TGTGCCAGCAGCTTGGGGGTGCATGAGCAGTTCTTC.

This rearrangement joins TRBV30 to TRBJ1-1, with D hard to call. V was trimmed by 2 bases and J by 3 bases, leaving 10 bases between them. The V gene's germline CDR1 is GTSNPN and CDR2 SVGIG (reference sequence). The CDR3 loop spans 13 amino acids. This chain's CDR3 is CAWSILMHTEAFF. CDR3 coding DNA: TGTGCCTGGAGTATCCTCATGCACACTGAAGCTTTCTTT.

This clone appeared a few times. The rearrangement joins TRBV6-5 to TRBJ1-1, with D possibly being TRBD1 (5 bases). V shed 7 bases and J shed 4 bases, with 16 bases lying between them. Germline values: CDR1 MNHEY, CDR2 SVGAGI. The CDR3 is 14 residues long. The CDR3 is CASTPEGRGTEAFF. The CDR3, as DNA: TGTGCCAGCACCCCCGAGGGGCGCGGCACTGAAGCTTTCTTT.

The V and J genes are TRBV19 and TRBJ2-1; D not resolved. CDR1 LNHDA and CDR2 SQIVND come from the germline V gene (reference sequence). The CDR3 is made up of 13 amino acids. V lost 6 bases to trimming and J lost 0 bases, with 6 bases between them. The CDR3, as DNA: TGTGCCAGTAGACTGAGCTCCTACAATGAGCAGTTCTTC. It translates to CASRLSSYNEQFF.